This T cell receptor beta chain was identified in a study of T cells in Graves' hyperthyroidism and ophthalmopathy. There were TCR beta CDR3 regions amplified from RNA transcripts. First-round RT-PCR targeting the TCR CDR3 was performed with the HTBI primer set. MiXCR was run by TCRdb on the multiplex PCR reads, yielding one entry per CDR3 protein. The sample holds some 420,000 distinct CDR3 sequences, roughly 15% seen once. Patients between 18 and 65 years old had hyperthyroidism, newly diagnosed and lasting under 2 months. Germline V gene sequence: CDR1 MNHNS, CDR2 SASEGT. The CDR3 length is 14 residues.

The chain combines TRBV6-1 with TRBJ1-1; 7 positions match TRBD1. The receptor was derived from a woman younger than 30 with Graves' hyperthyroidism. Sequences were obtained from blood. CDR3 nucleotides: TGTGCTACCCTGGTAGGGGGCTTGAACACTGAAGCTTTCTTT. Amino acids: CATLVGGLNTEAFF.